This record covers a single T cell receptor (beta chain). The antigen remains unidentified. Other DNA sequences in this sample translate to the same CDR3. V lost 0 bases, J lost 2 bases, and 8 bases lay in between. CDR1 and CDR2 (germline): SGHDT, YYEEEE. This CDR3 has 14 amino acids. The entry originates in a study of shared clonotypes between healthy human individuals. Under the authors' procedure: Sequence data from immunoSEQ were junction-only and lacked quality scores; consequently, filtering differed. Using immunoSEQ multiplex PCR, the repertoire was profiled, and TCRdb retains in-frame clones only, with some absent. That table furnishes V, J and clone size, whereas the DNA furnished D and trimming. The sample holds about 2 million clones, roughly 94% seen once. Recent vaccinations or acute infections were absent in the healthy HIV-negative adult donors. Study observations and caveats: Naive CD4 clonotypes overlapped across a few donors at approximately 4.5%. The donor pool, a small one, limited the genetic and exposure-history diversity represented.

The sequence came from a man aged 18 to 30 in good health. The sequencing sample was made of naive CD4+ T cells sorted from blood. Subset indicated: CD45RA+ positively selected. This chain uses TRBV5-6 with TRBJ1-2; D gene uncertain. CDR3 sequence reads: CASSLGTVNYGYTF. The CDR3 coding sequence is TGTGCCAGCAGCTTGGGAACCGTAAACTATGGCTACACCTTC.